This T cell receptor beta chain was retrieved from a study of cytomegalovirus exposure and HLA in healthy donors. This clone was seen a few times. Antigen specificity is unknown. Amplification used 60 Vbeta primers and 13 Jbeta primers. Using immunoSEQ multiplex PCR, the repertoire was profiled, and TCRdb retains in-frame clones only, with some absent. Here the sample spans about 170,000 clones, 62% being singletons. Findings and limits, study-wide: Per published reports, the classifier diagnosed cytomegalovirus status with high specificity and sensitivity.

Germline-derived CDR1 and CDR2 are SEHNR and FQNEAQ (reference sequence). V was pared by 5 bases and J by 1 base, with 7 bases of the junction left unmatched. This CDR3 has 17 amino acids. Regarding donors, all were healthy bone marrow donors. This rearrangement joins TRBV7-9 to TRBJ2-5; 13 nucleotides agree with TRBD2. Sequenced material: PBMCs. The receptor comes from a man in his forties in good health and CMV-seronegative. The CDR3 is CASSPRTSGGLQETQYF. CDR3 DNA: TGTGCCAGCAGCCCAAGGACTAGCGGGGGACTCCAAGAGACCCAGTACTTC.